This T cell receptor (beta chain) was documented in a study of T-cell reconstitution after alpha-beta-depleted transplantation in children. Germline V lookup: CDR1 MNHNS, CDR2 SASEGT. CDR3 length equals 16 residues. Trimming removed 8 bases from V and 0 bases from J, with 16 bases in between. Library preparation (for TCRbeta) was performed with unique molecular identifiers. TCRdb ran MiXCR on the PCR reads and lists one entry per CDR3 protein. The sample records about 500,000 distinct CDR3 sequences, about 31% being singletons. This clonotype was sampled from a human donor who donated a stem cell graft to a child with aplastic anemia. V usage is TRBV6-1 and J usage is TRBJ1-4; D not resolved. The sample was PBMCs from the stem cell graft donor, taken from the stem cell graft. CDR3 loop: CASSSIRPPTNEKLFF. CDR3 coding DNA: TGTGCCAGCTCCAGTATAAGGCCTCCAACTAATGAAAAACTGTTTTTT.